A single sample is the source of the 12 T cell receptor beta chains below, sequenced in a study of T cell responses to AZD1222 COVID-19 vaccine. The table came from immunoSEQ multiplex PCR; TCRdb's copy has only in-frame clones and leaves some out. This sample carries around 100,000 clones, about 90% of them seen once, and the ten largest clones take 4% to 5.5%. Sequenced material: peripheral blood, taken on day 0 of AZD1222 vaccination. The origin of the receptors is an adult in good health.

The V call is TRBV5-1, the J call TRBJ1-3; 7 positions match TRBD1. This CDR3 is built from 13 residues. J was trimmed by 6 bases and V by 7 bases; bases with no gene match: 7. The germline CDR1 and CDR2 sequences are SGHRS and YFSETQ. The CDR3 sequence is CASGRQGENTIYF. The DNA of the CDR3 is TGCGCCAGCGGCCGACAGGGCGAAAACACCATATATTTT.

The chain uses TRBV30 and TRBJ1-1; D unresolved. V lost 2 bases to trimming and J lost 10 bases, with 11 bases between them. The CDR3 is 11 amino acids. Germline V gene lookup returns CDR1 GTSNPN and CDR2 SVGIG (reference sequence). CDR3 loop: CAWSKTSRAFF. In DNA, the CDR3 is TGTGCCTGGAGTAAAACTTCTCGAGCTTTCTTT.

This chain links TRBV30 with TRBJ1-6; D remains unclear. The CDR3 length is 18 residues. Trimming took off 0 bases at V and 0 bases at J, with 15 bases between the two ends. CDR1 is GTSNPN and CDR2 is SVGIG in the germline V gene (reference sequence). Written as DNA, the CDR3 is TGTGCCTGGAGTGTTGGCCCCCCTAAGAGCTCCTATAATTCACCCCTCCACTTT. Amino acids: CAWSVGPPKSSYNSPLHF.

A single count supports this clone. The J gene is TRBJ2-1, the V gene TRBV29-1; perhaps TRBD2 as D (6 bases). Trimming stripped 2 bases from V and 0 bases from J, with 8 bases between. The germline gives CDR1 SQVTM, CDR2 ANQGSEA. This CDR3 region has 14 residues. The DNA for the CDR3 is TGCAGCGTTGAACTAGCGTACTCCTACAATGAGCAGTTCTTC. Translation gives CSVELAYSYNEQFF.

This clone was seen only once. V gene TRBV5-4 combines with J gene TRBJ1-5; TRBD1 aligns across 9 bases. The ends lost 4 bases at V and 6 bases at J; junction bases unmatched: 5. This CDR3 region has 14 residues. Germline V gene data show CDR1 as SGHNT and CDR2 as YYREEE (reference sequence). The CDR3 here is CASSPGQGSQPQHF. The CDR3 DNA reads TGTGCCAGCAGCCCCGGACAGGGGAGTCAGCCCCAGCATTTT.

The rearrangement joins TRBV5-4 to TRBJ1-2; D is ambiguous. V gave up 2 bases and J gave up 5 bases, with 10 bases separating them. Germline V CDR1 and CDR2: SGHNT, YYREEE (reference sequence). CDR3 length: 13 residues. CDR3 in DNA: TGTGCCAGCAGCTTCGGCAGGATATATGGCTACACCTTC. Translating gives CASSFGRIYGYTF.

The CDR3 coding sequence is TGCGCCAGCAGCTTGGGTCAGGTAGCCCTCACAGATACGCAGTATTTT. This encodes CASSLGQVALTDTQYF. The chain employs TRBV5-1 and TRBJ2-3; D not certain. Germline values: CDR1 SGHRS, CDR2 YFSETQ. The CDR3 totals 16 residues. V was shortened by 0 bases and J by 2 bases, with 13 bases between the two germline ends.

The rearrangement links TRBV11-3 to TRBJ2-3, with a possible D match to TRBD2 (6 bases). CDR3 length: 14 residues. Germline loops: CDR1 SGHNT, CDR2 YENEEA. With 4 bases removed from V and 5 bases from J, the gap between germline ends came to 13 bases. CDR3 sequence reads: CASSSGLQGDTQYF. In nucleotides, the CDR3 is TGTGCCAGCAGCTCGGGACTTCAGGGAGATACGCAGTATTTT.

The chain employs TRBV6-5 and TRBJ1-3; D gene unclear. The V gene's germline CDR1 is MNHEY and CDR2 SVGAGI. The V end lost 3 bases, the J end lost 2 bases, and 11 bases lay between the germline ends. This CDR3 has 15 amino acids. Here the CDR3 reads CASSYRPVAGNTIYF. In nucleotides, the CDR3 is TGTGCCAGCAGTTATCGTCCTGTGGCTGGAAACACCATATATTTT.

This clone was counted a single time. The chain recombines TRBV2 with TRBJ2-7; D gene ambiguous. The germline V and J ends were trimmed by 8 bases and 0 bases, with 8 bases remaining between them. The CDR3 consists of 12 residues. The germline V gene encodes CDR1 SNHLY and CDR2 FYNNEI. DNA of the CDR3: TGTGCCAGCCCCAACGTCTCCTACGAGCAGTACTTC. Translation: CASPNVSYEQYF.

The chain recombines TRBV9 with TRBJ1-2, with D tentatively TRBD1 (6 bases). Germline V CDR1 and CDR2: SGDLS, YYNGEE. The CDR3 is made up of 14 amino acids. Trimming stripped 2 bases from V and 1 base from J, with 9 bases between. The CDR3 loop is CASSVAGDNYGYTF. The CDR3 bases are TGTGCCAGCAGCGTGGCAGGGGATAACTATGGCTACACCTTC.

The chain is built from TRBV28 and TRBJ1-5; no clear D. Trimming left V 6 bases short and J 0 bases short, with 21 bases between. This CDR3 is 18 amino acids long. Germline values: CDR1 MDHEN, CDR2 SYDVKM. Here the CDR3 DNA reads TGTGCCAGCAGCCCAACAGCCAGCTTTCCATATAGCAATCAGCCCCAGCATTTT. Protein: CASSPTASFPYSNQPQHF.